What follows are 19 T cell receptor beta chains derived from one specimen sequenced in a study of identifying expanded T cells in peripheral blood. Assay used: immunoSEQ multiplex PCR; TCRdb lists only in-frame clones, some missing. Here the sample spans some 130,000 clones, around nine tenths being singletons. The sample was blood. These receptors came from a person aged 18-70 years in good health.

V usage is TRBV11-2 and J usage is TRBJ1-1; D call uncertain. This CDR3 is built from 15 residues. Trimming took off 7 bases at V and 1 base at J, with 16 bases between the two ends. Looked up from germline, CDR1 is SGHAT and CDR2 is FQNNGV. The CDR3 sequence is CASNMLRHPNTEAFF. For the CDR3, the DNA is TGTGCCAGCAACATGCTAAGACACCCGAACACTGAAGCTTTCTTT.

The chain carries TRBV25-1 and TRBJ2-7, with unresolved D. This CDR3 is built from 14 residues. Trimming took 3 bases from V and 0 from J, leaving 9 bases between them. In germline, CDR1 is MGHDK, CDR2 SYGVNS. The CDR3, as DNA: TGTGCCAGCAGTGATGTAGTTACCTCCTACGAGCAGTACTTC. Amino acid sequence: CASSDVVTSYEQYF.

The rearrangement links TRBV5-1 to TRBJ2-7, with 8 bases matching TRBD2. The junction had 0 bases not matched to a gene; V was cut back by 0 bases and J by 1 base. CDR1 is SGHRS and CDR2 is YFSETQ in the germline V gene. The CDR3 loop spans 14 amino acids. CDR3 nucleotide sequence: TGCGCCAGCAGCTTGGCGGGAGGGTCCTACGAGCAGTACTTC. Protein product: CASSLAGGSYEQYF.

The V gene is TRBV7-3, the J gene TRBJ2-1; 9 bases agree with TRBD1. V was pared by 5 bases and J by 5 bases, with 7 bases of the junction left unmatched. The CDR3 length is 15 residues. Germline V lookup: CDR1 SGHTA, CDR2 FQGTGA. The CDR3: CASSDRGAVNNEQFF. The CDR3, as DNA: TGTGCCAGCAGCGACAGGGGGGCGGTCAACAATGAGCAGTTCTTC.

This sequence joins TRBV6-5 and TRBJ1-2; D not certain. CDR1 is MNHEY, CDR2 SVGAGI, per germline. V dropped 7 bases and J dropped 4 bases, with 16 bases sitting between them. The CDR3 spans 14 residues. The CDR3 region has the DNA TGTGCCAGCAACTTTCGGGCAGCTGGCTATGGCTACACCTTC. Translating gives CASNFRAAGYGYTF.

V and J are TRBV6-1 and TRBJ1-5, with TRBD1 matching over 7 bases. The V gene's germline CDR1 is MNHNS and CDR2 SASEGT. With 4 bases clipped from V and 11 bases from J, the junction kept 11 bases outside the gene matches. The CDR3 spans 14 residues. The CDR3 loop reads CASSASGGGGAQHF. CDR3 coding DNA: TGTGCCAGCAGTGCCTCAGGGGGGGGAGGTGCCCAGCATTTT.

Written as DNA, the CDR3 is TGTGCCAGCAGTGTCCGGGGCGATACGCAGTATTTT. It codes for CASSVRGDTQYF. The rearrangement joins TRBV2 to TRBJ2-3, with D perhaps assigned TRBD1 or TRBD2 (5 bases each). Germline V CDR1 and CDR2: SNHLY, FYNNEI. Trimming shortened V by 4 bases and J by 6 bases, and 8 bases separated the two germline ends. The CDR3 contains 12 residues. The entire variable domain, with the rest obtained from reference TRBV2 and TRBJ2-3, is as follows: EPEVTQTPSHQVTQMGQEVILRCVPISNHLYFYWYRQILGQKVEFLVSFYNNEISEKSEIFDDQFSVERPDGSNFTLKIRSTKLEDSAMYFCASSVRGDTQYFGPGTRLTVL.

The rearrangement uses TRBV5-1 and TRBJ1-1; possibly TRBD1 for D (5 bases). The CDR3 is 15 residues long. Germline V lookup: CDR1 SGHRS, CDR2 YFSETQ. The ends were cut back, 0 bases at V and 3 bases at J, with 12 bases in the middle. In DNA form, the CDR3 reads TGCGCCAGCAGCTTGGTCCCAGGGATGGACACTGAAGCTTTCTTT. Translated: CASSLVPGMDTEAFF. The full variable domain, completed using reference TRBV5-1 and TRBJ1-1, is KAGVTQTPRYLIKTRGQQVTLSCSPISGHRSVSWYQQTPGQGLQFLFEYFSETQRNKGNFPGRFSGRQFSNSRSEMNVSTLELGDSALYLCASSLVPGMDTEAFFGQGTRLTVV.

The chain couples TRBV21-1 to TRBJ2-6; the table's D call of TRBD1 was not tested on the DNA. TRBV21-1 is tagged as a pseudogene. The CDR3 has 17 residues. CDR3 coding DNA: TGTGCCAGCAGCAACCGTTCAGGTCCCGGTAGGGCCAACGTCCTGACTTTC. It yields the protein CASSNRSGPGRANVLTF.

The chain employs TRBV6-1 and TRBJ1-2, with D maybe TRBD1 (5 bases). CDR3 length equals 11 residues. The germline V gene has CDR1 MNHNS and CDR2 SASEGT. Trimming shortened V by 9 bases and J by 13 bases, and 18 bases separated the two germline ends. The CDR3 spells CASRDPFGGTF. The CDR3 DNA reads TGTGCCAGTCGGGACCCCTTTGGAGGCACCTTC.

CDR3 sequence: CASSPDSRYEQYF. The CDR3 coding sequence is TGTGCCAGCAGCCCCGACAGTCGATACGAGCAGTACTTC. The V and J genes are TRBV11-2 and TRBJ2-7; tentatively, D is TRBD1 (5 bases). The germline V and J ends were trimmed by 5 bases and 4 bases, with 12 bases remaining between them. The CDR3 is 13 amino acids. Germline CDR1 and CDR2: SGHAT and FQNNGV.

This clone was seen a single time. The V gene is TRBV25-1, the J gene TRBJ1-3, with a possible D match to TRBD1 (6 bases). The ends were cut back, 0 bases at V and 2 bases at J, with 14 bases in the middle. Germline assignment: CDR1 MGHDK and CDR2 SYGVNS. CDR3 length: 17 residues. In DNA form, the CDR3 reads TGTGCCAGCAGTGAATATTACAGTGGGGGCCCTGGAAACACCATATATTTT. Translating gives CASSEYYSGGPGNTIYF.

This chain uses TRBV6-6 with TRBJ1-4; D is perhaps TRBD1 (5 bases). CDR3 size: 16 residues. Trimming took off 1 base at V and 7 bases at J, with 16 bases between the two ends. Germline CDR1 reads MNHNY; CDR2 reads SVGAGI (reference sequence). CDR3 loop: CASSYFTGAEGEKLFF. The CDR3 nucleotides are TGTGCCAGCAGTTACTTTACCGGGGCCGAGGGTGAAAAACTGTTTTTT.

This chain links TRBV5-1 with TRBJ2-3, with D unresolved. The germline V and J ends were trimmed by 3 bases and 3 bases, with 17 bases remaining between them. The CDR3 has 16 residues. The V gene's germline CDR1 is SGHRS and CDR2 YFSETQ. CDR3 amino acids: CASSSVVAMGTDTQYF. The DNA of the CDR3 is TGCGCCAGCAGCTCGGTTGTGGCGATGGGTACAGATACGCAGTATTTT.

This rearrangement joins TRBV7-6 to TRBJ2-2; D is possibly TRBD1 (5 bases). The CDR3 covers 14 residues. The germline V and J ends were trimmed by 4 bases and 2 bases, with 8 bases remaining between them. The germline V gene has CDR1 SGHVS and CDR2 FNYEAQ. The CDR3 reads CASSSRGNTGELFF. In DNA form, the CDR3 reads TGTGCCAGCAGCTCAAGGGGAAACACCGGGGAGCTGTTTTTT.

By share, this clone counts as medium-sized (0.01 to 0.1%). The chain uses TRBV4-3 and TRBJ1-6; D is perhaps TRBD1 (5 bases). Germline CDR1 reads LGHNA; CDR2 reads YSLEER. The V and J ends lost 0 bases and 9 bases respectively, with 15 bases between them. The CDR3 runs 16 residues. CDR3 in amino acids: CASSQELSGTGSPLHF. The CDR3 DNA reads TGCGCCAGCAGCCAAGAGCTATCAGGGACGGGTTCACCCCTCCACTTT.

This chain connects TRBV27 to TRBJ2-5; D is undetermined. CDR1 is MNHEY and CDR2 is SMNVEV in the germline V gene (reference sequence). V was pared by 3 bases and J by 5 bases, with 10 bases between. The CDR3 runs 13 residues. The CDR3 sequence: CASSLAVAETQYF. As DNA, the CDR3 is TGTGCCAGCAGTTTGGCGGTGGCGGAGACCCAGTACTTC.

This chain links TRBV6-5 with TRBJ2-1, with 11 bases matching TRBD2. V shed 6 bases and J 6 bases; nucleotides not matched to a gene: 7. The length of the CDR3 is 15 residues. The germline V gene encodes CDR1 MNHEY and CDR2 SVGAGI. CDR3 DNA: TGTGCCAGCAGCCTTAGCGGGGGGGCTTTCAATGAGCAGTTCTTC. Translating gives CASSLSGGAFNEQFF.

V and J are TRBV5-1 and TRBJ2-7; TRBD2 might be the D (5 bases). The CDR3 contains 14 residues. The V and J ends lost 1 base and 5 bases respectively, with 13 bases between them. Germline loops: CDR1 SGHRS, CDR2 YFSETQ. The CDR3 DNA sequence: TGCGCCAGCAGCTTGCTTGCACTAGGGAACGAGCAGTACTTC. Translation gives CASSLLALGNEQYF.